This record looks at one TCR beta chain sequence and its context. Its antigen is still unknown. Each PCR contained spiked synthetic TR CDR3 controls spanning every V-J pairing. The data were produced by immunoSEQ multiplex PCR, yet TCRdb's version contains in-frame clones alone and is incomplete. The sample holds about 30,000 clones, nearly 90% seen once. This sample was included in a study of multiple sclerosis patients with progressive multifocal leukoencephalopathy. Study outcomes and limitations: In most PML patients, TRB repertoires appeared less diverse by entropy. Clones expanded at PML were already present before and during natalizumab.

The V gene end was trimmed by 4 bases and the J gene end by 7 bases; junction bases not matched to a gene: 0. Germline V gene sequence: CDR1 ENHRY, CDR2 SYGVKD. The CDR3 loop spans 13 amino acids. Sample time point: five to six months of natalizumab therapy. The V and J genes are TRBV10-3 and TRBJ2-1, with 11 bases fitting TRBD2. Source: PBMCs, taken from a patient treated with natalizumab. This TCR was recovered from a human donor with multiple sclerosis. The CDR3 DNA follows: TGTGCCATCAGTGGGACTAGCGGGAATGAGCAGTTCTTC. This encodes CAISGTSGNEQFF.